This TCR beta chain was sequenced during a study of T cell responses to AZD1222 COVID-19 vaccine. Study information: Pooling was applied to second doses at about 4 or about 12 weeks. Whole-study findings and limits: CD4 TCRs covered the whole spike, strongest at regions 160-218 and 743-854. Among spike-specific TCRs, nearly half reportedly target unmutated variant regions. Just 5 to 7 people given AZD1222 tested seropositive at baseline.

With regard to this clone: Antigen specificity is unknown.

The table came from immunoSEQ multiplex PCR; TCRdb's copy has only in-frame clones and leaves some out. This table has about 100,000 clones, less than 90% appearing once. Sample: peripheral blood, taken on day 0 of AZD1222 vaccination. The clonotype originates from an adult in good health.

Written as DNA, the CDR3 is TGTGCCATCAGGGAGACAGGCCAGTATGGCTACACCTTC. Translating it yields CAIRETGQYGYTF. The chain is built from TRBV10-3 and TRBJ1-2; TRBD1 is a possible D gene (6 bases). Germline loops: CDR1 ENHRY, CDR2 SYGVKD. Trimming shortened V by 6 bases and J by 5 bases, and 13 bases separated the two germline ends. The CDR3 is 13 residues long.